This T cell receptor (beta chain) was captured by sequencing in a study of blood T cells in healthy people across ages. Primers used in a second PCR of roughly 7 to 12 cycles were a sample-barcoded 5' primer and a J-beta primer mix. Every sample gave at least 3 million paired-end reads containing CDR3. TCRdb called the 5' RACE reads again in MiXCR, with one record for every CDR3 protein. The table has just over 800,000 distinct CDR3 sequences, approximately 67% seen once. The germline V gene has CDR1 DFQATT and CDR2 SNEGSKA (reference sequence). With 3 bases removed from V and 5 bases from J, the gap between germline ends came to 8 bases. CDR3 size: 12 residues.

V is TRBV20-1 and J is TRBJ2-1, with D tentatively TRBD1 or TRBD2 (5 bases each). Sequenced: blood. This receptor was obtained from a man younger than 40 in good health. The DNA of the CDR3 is TGCAGTGCTAGTCGAGGGGACAATGAGCAGTTCTTC. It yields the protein CSASRGDNEQFF.